One sample yielded the 9 T cell receptor beta chains listed below, sequenced in a study of radiotherapy plus CTLA-4 blockade in lung cancer. The protocol was immunoSEQ multiplex PCR, while the TCRdb copy is restricted to in-frame clones and leaves out a portion. This table holds roughly 62,000 clones, 70% to 85% found once. Specimen: peripheral blood, collected from a patient treated with radiotherapy plus ipilimumab. The receptors here all came from a human donor with non-small cell lung cancer who had a complete response to radiotherapy plus ipilimumab.

This clone was observed a few times. The chain uses TRBV9 and TRBJ1-6, with 8 bases that match TRBD1. The CDR3 consists of 18 residues. Losses at the gene ends were 3 bases for V and 0 bases for J; bases not matched to a gene: 8. Germline CDR1 reads SGDLS; CDR2 reads YYNGEE. The CDR3 protein is CASSATDRASSYNSPLHF. The CDR3 coding sequence is TGTGCCAGCAGCGCAACGGACAGGGCGAGCTCCTATAATTCACCCCTCCACTTT.

This clone has a handful of counts. V gene TRBV5-6 combines with J gene TRBJ2-7; 10 bases align to TRBD1. Germline assignment: CDR1 SGHDT and CDR2 YYEEEE. The CDR3 loop spans 15 amino acids. J gave up 5 bases and V 2 bases, and 7 bases lay outside the gene matches. The DNA of the CDR3 is TGTGCCAGCAGCTTTGACAGGGGGCTAACCAACGAGCAGTACGTC. As protein: CASSFDRGLTNEQYV.

The chain couples TRBV2 to TRBJ1-2; D gene ambiguous. The germline V and J ends were trimmed by 7 bases and 3 bases, with 6 bases remaining between them. Germline CDR1 is SNHLY and CDR2 is FYNNEI. This CDR3 has 11 amino acids. The CDR3 spells CASNRDYGYTF. Here the CDR3 DNA reads TGTGCCAGCAATAGGGACTATGGCTACACCTTC.

The rearrangement joins TRBV14 to TRBJ1-2; 7 bases line up with TRBD1. The V segment lost 0 bases and the J segment 5 bases; nucleotides outside the gene matches: 3. The CDR3 extends over 14 amino acids. In germline, CDR1 is SGHDN, CDR2 FVKESK. CDR3 amino acids: CASSQDPGGYGYTF. The CDR3 DNA reads TGTGCCAGCAGCCAAGATCCAGGGGGATATGGCTACACCTTC.

This clone was counted once. The V call is TRBV30, the J call TRBJ2-4, with 11 nucleotides matching TRBD1. This CDR3 has 14 amino acids. Germline assignment: CDR1 GTSNPN and CDR2 SVGIG (reference sequence). The V and J ends lost 5 bases and 7 bases, in that order; junction bases with no gene match: 7. CDR3 sequence (DNA): TGTGCCTGGCGAGGACAGGGGGCTATTAACATTCAGTACTTC. Translated, it gives CAWRGQGAINIQYF. The full variable domain, in which reference TRBV30 and TRBJ2-4 provide the parts outside the CDR3, is SQTIHQWPATLVQPVGSPLSLECTVEGTSNPNLYWYRQAAGRGLQLLFYSVGIGQISSEVPQNLSASRPQDRQFILSSKKLLLSDSGFYLCAWRGQGAINIQYFGAGTRLSVL.

This chain joins TRBV4-3 and TRBJ2-2, with unresolved D. CDR1 LGHNA and CDR2 YSLEER come from the germline V gene. V shed 0 bases and J shed 5 bases, with 13 bases lying between them. The length of the CDR3 is 16 residues. The CDR3 DNA sequence: TGCGCCAGCAGCCAAGAAGACCCACCTTGGACCGGGGAGCTGTTTTTT. Translation: CASSQEDPPWTGELFF.

This sequence joins TRBV7-2 and TRBJ2-1, with 9 nucleotides matching TRBD1. This CDR3 is 13 amino acids long. Germline assignment: CDR1 SGHTA and CDR2 FQGNSA. The ends lost 1 base at V and 9 bases at J; junction bases unmatched: 1. Written as DNA, the CDR3 is TGTGCCAGCAGCTTAGGGACAGGGGTTGAGCAGTTCTTC. It yields the protein CASSLGTGVEQFF.

This clone was seen more than once but under ten times. The chain employs TRBV6-5 and TRBJ1-1; 7 nucleotides agree with TRBD1. Germline lookup yields CDR1 MNHEY and CDR2 SVGAGI. The ends lost 6 bases at V and 0 bases at J; junction bases unmatched: 4. The CDR3 is 14 amino acids. The CDR3 spells CASRRQGLNTEAFF. In DNA, the CDR3 is TGTGCCAGCAGACGACAGGGCCTGAACACTGAAGCTTTCTTT.

CDR3 protein: CATSRGRDRTRLGNTEAFF. In DNA, the CDR3 is TGTGCCACCAGCAGGGGGAGGGACCGCACAAGGCTGGGTAACACTGAAGCTTTCTTT. The chain carries TRBV15 and TRBJ1-1; TRBD1 is a possible D gene (5 bases). V was trimmed by 3 bases and J by 2 bases, leaving 25 bases between them. Looked up from germline, CDR1 is LNHNV and CDR2 is YYDKDF (reference sequence). The CDR3 is made up of 19 amino acids.